This is a list of T cell receptor beta chains from one sample in a study of blood T cell repertoires in COVID-19. Measured with immunoSEQ multiplex PCR; TCRdb has only the in-frame clones, and not every one. The data contain about 200,000 clones, more than 75% of them singletons. The sequenced sample was peripheral blood. These receptors were obtained from a human donor in a cohort sampled during active COVID-19. Each CDR3 is given with its conserved first and last residue. Fields, in order: D gene, V gene, clone size, J gene, CDR3 protein, CDR3 DNA. D genes are given only for firm matches. Clone size appears in some rows only: once, few, many, or a class for an expanded clone.

d_gene: -
v_gene: TRBV2
abundance: -
j_gene: TRBJ1-1
CDR3aa: CASSPNTNTEAFF
CDR3nt: TGTGCCAGCAGTCCTAATACTAACACTGAAGCTTTCTTT

d_gene: -
v_gene: TRBV6-5
abundance: -
j_gene: TRBJ1-1
CDR3aa: CASRPGGGNTEAFF
CDR3nt: TGTGCCAGCAGACCTGGGGGGGGGAACACTGAAGCTTTCTTT

d_gene: -
v_gene: TRBV30
abundance: -
j_gene: TRBJ1-5
CDR3aa: CAWSGASSNQPQHF
CDR3nt: TGTGCCTGGAGTGGGGCATCTAGCAATCAGCCCCAGCATTTT

d_gene: -
v_gene: TRBV18
abundance: -
j_gene: TRBJ2-7
CDR3aa: CASSPNRAGEQYF
CDR3nt: TGTGCCAGCTCACCTAACAGGGCGGGCGAGCAGTACTTC

d_gene: TRBD1
v_gene: TRBV5-6
abundance: -
j_gene: TRBJ2-7
CDR3aa: CASSSGQGAMSEQYF
CDR3nt: TGTGCCAGCAGCTCCGGACAGGGGGCGATGAGCGAGCAGTACTTC

d_gene: -
v_gene: TRBV7-9
abundance: -
j_gene: TRBJ2-5
CDR3aa: CASSLIGGGETQYF
CDR3nt: TGTGCCAGCAGCTTAATTGGCGGTGGGGAGACCCAGTACTTC

d_gene: TRBD1
v_gene: TRBV3-1/TRBV3-2
abundance: -
j_gene: TRBJ1-2
CDR3aa: CASSSGQGYGYTF
CDR3nt: TGTGCCAGCAGTTCTGGACAGGGCTATGGCTACACCTTC

d_gene: -
v_gene: TRBV4-1
abundance: -
j_gene: TRBJ2-5
CDR3aa: CASSLAAGASETQYF
CDR3nt: TGCGCCAGCAGCCTGGCCGCAGGGGCATCGGAGACCCAGTACTTC

d_gene: -
v_gene: TRBV5-8
abundance: -
j_gene: TRBJ1-2
CDR3aa: CASSLRQGSNYGYTF
CDR3nt: TGTGCCAGCAGCTTACGCCAGGGCTCTAACTATGGCTACACCTTC

d_gene: TRBD1
v_gene: TRBV6-5
abundance: once
j_gene: TRBJ2-7
CDR3aa: CASSTTGLYEQYF
CDR3nt: TGTGCCAGCAGTACGACAGGGTTGTACGAGCAGTACTTC

d_gene: TRBD1
v_gene: TRBV4-1
abundance: -
j_gene: TRBJ2-7
CDR3aa: CASSQTGVGYEQYF
CDR3nt: TGCGCCAGCAGCCAAACAGGGGTAGGCTACGAGCAGTACTTC

d_gene: TRBD2
v_gene: TRBV4-2
abundance: -
j_gene: TRBJ2-2
CDR3aa: CASYPGGSGSGELFF
CDR3nt: TGTGCCAGCTACCCCGGCGGGAGTGGTTCCGGGGAGCTGTTTTTT

d_gene: TRBD1
v_gene: TRBV20-1
abundance: -
j_gene: TRBJ2-3
CDR3aa: CSASRQGVDTDTQYF
CDR3nt: TGCAGTGCTAGTAGGCAGGGGGTCGACACAGATACGCAGTATTTT

d_gene: -
v_gene: TRBV5-6
abundance: -
j_gene: TRBJ1-5
CDR3aa: CASSSWRGKSNQPQHF
CDR3nt: TGTGCCAGCAGCTCCTGGCGGGGCAAGAGCAATCAGCCCCAGCATTTT

d_gene: TRBD2
v_gene: TRBV28
abundance: -
j_gene: TRBJ2-3
CDR3aa: CASTPGRGTDTQYF
CDR3nt: TGTGCCAGCACCCCTGGGAGGGGCACAGATACGCAGTATTTT